Each of the 22 T cell receptor beta chains below was sequenced from the same sample in a study of cytomegalovirus exposure and HLA in healthy donors. 13 Jbeta primers and 60 Vbeta primers were used for the PCR. The protocol was immunoSEQ multiplex PCR, while the TCRdb copy is restricted to in-frame clones and leaves out a portion. The top ten clones hold 3% to 4% of a sample with over 75,000 clones, around 82% of them seen once. Material: PBMCs. The receptors derive from a man aged 25-45 years in good health and CMV-seropositive.

This clone appeared a few times. The chain recombines TRBV6-6 with TRBJ1-5, with D unclear. The germline gives CDR1 MNHNY, CDR2 SVGAGI (reference sequence). The CDR3 is made up of 14 amino acids. The V end was cut by 2 bases, the J end by 5 bases, with 10 bases between. In DNA, the CDR3 is TGTGCCAGCAGTTACGGTAGAGGAGATCAGCCCCAGCATTTT. Amino acids: CASSYGRGDQPQHF.

The CDR3 coding sequence is TGTGCCAGTAGTACGTCCGGGACAGGGGTTTTGAATGAGCAGTTCTTC. Encoded protein: CASSTSGTGVLNEQFF. V usage is TRBV19 and J usage is TRBJ2-1; 10 bases map to TRBD1. CDR3 size: 16 residues. Looked up from germline, CDR1 is LNHDA and CDR2 is SQIVND (reference sequence). V lost 4 bases and J lost 7; bases outside the gene matches: 10.

V and J are TRBV18 and TRBJ2-2, with TRBD2 identical over 7 bases. This CDR3 contains 16 residues. With 0 bases clipped from V and 4 bases from J, the junction kept 5 bases outside the gene matches. The germline V gene has CDR1 KGHSH and CDR2 LQKENI. In DNA form, the CDR3 reads TGTGCCAGCTCACCACCGGGAGGGGTGAGCACCGGGGAGCTGTTTTTT. This encodes CASSPPGGVSTGELFF.

In nucleotides, the CDR3 is TGTGCCAGCAGTTTAGTTCACAGTCAGAACACTGAAGCTTTCTTT. It specifies CASSLVHSQNTEAFF. J is TRBJ1-1 and V is TRBV28; D uncertain. CDR1 is MDHEN, CDR2 SYDVKM, per germline. The V gene lost 2 bases and the J gene lost 1 base, with 11 bases spanning the gap. This CDR3 contains 15 residues.

J is TRBJ1-5 and V is TRBV18; D ambiguous. Germline CDR1 reads KGHSH; CDR2 reads LQKENI. Trimming removed 5 bases from V and 0 bases from J, with 8 bases in between. This CDR3 is built from 14 residues. This CDR3 reads CASSTEYSNQPQHF. CDR3 nucleotide sequence: TGTGCCAGCTCAACAGAGTATAGCAATCAGCCCCAGCATTTT.

The CDR3 bases are TGTGCCAGCAGTCGAACGCGGACAGGGGGCGCGTCGGCTGGAAACACCATATATTTT. Encoded protein: CASSRTRTGGASAGNTIYF. This chain uses TRBV2 with TRBJ1-3; 11 bases are a match to TRBD1. Germline CDR1 reads SNHLY; CDR2 reads FYNNEI. Trimming removed 5 bases from V and 2 bases from J; junction bases left unmatched: 14. This CDR3 has 19 amino acids. Full variable domain (remainder filled in from reference TRBV2 and TRBJ1-3): EPEVTQTPSHQVTQMGQEVILRCVPISNHLYFYWYRQILGQKVEFLVSFYNNEISEKSEIFDDQFSVERPDGSNFTLKIRSTKLEDSAMYFCASSRTRTGGASAGNTIYFGEGSWLTVV.

The CDR3 region is CASSLDGGAGVGNEQFF. The CDR3 region has the DNA TGCGCCAGCAGCCTTGATGGAGGAGCGGGAGTCGGCAATGAGCAGTTCTTC. V gene TRBV4-1 combines with J gene TRBJ2-1, with 8 bases that match TRBD2. V lost 4 bases and J lost 6; bases outside the gene matches: 14. The CDR3 covers 17 residues. The V gene's germline CDR1 is MGHRA and CDR2 YSYEKL.

The V and J genes are TRBV30 and TRBJ2-7, with 7 nucleotides matching TRBD1. V gave up 3 bases and J gave up 4 bases; unmatched junction bases: 3. The CDR3 totals 12 residues. Germline CDR1 reads GTSNPN; CDR2 reads SVGIG (reference sequence). CDR3: CAWRDRDYEQYF. CDR3 in DNA: TGTGCCTGGAGAGACAGGGATTACGAGCAGTACTTC.

The V gene is TRBV14, the J gene TRBJ2-4; TRBD2 matches 10 bases. The CDR3 loop spans 14 amino acids. J gave up 7 bases and V 6 bases, and 6 bases lay outside the gene matches. The V gene's germline CDR1 is SGHDN and CDR2 FVKESK. The CDR3 reads CASSPSGRGNIQYF. DNA of the CDR3: TGTGCCAGCAGTCCGAGCGGGAGGGGTAACATTCAGTACTTC.

The rearrangement uses TRBV11-2 and TRBJ2-2; D remains unclear. V gave up 1 base and J gave up 4 bases, with 7 bases separating them. Germline V gene lookup returns CDR1 SGHAT and CDR2 FQNNGV. The CDR3 loop spans 14 amino acids. The CDR3 coding sequence is TGTGCCAGCAGCTTAGGACAAGTCACCGGGGAGCTGTTTTTT. Its translation: CASSLGQVTGELFF. The variable domain in full, completed from reference TRBV11-2 and TRBJ2-2, reads EAGVAQSPRYKIIEKRQSVAFWCNPISGHATLYWYQQILGQGPKLLIQFQNNGVVDDSQLPKDRFSAERLKGVDSTLKIQPAKLEDSAVYLCASSLGQVTGELFFGEGSRLTVL.

The chain uses TRBV27 and TRBJ2-3; TRBD2 aligns across 14 bases. CDR3 size: 15 residues. V gave up 4 bases and J gave up 5 bases; unmatched junction bases: 2. CDR1 MNHEY and CDR2 SMNVEV come from the germline V gene (reference sequence). The CDR3: CASSWTSGRRDTQYF. The CDR3 coding sequence is TGTGCCAGCAGTTGGACTAGCGGGAGGAGAGATACGCAGTATTTT.

The chain combines TRBV10-3 with TRBJ1-6; tentative D call: TRBD1 (5 bases). The CDR3 sequence is 15 residues long. V was trimmed by 0 bases and J by 9 bases, leaving 12 bases between them. The germline V gene has CDR1 ENHRY and CDR2 SYGVKD. This CDR3 reads CAISESRDGGSPLHF. The CDR3 coding sequence is TGTGCCATCAGTGAGTCCCGGGACGGGGGTTCACCCCTCCACTTT.

The chain uses TRBV10-3 and TRBJ1-2, with 9 bases identical to TRBD1. Germline V lookup: CDR1 ENHRY, CDR2 SYGVKD. CDR3 length equals 18 residues. V trimming: 2 bases; J trimming: 7 bases; junction bases outside the gene matches: 17. The CDR3: CAISENRPGTGLQGGYTF. Written as DNA, the CDR3 is TGTGCCATCAGTGAGAATCGACCCGGGACAGGGCTTCAGGGTGGCTACACCTTC.

V and J are TRBV5-8 and TRBJ2-3; 8 bases map to TRBD2. J gave up 3 bases and V 4 bases, and 1 base lay outside the gene matches. Germline CDR1 and CDR2: SGHTS and YDEGEE. The CDR3 consists of 13 residues. Here the CDR3 reads CASSVAGTDTQYF. The CDR3 region has the DNA TGTGCCAGCAGCGTAGCGGGAACAGATACGCAGTATTTT. The full variable domain, its missing parts supplied by reference TRBV5-8 and TRBJ2-3, is EAGVTQSPTHLIKTRGQQATLRCSPISGHTSVYWYQQALGLGLQFLLWYDEGEERNRGNFPPRFSGRQFPNYSSELNVNALELEDSALYLCASSVAGTDTQYFGPGTRLTVL.

J is TRBJ2-3 and V is TRBV14; 8 nucleotides match TRBD2. This CDR3 has 15 amino acids. V gave up 1 base and J gave up 7 bases; unmatched junction bases: 7. Germline V gene lookup returns CDR1 SGHDN and CDR2 FVKESK. DNA for the CDR3: TGTGCCAGCAGCCAAGCCGGGAGGGCCATAAATACGCAGTATTTT. Protein sequence: CASSQAGRAINTQYF.

This clone was counted between two and nine times. The chain employs TRBV28 and TRBJ1-1; D gene unclear. The CDR3 spans 12 residues. V shed 7 bases and J shed 4 bases, with 10 bases lying between them. CDR1 is MDHEN, CDR2 SYDVKM, per germline. As DNA, the CDR3 is TGTGCCAGCATCATATACGGCACTGAAGCTTTCTTT. Protein: CASIIYGTEAFF.

The chain joins TRBV7-2 to TRBJ2-7; 8 bases match TRBD2. Losses at the gene ends were 5 bases for V and 7 bases for J; bases not matched to a gene: 7. Germline V gives CDR1 SGHTA, CDR2 FQGNSA. The CDR3 contains 13 residues. The chain's CDR3 is CASSQGTSREQYF. The CDR3 DNA follows: TGTGCCAGCAGCCAAGGGACTAGTCGAGAGCAGTACTTC.

The chain carries TRBV19 and TRBJ1-5; 9 bases fit TRBD1. Germline CDR1 and CDR2: LNHDA and SQIVND (reference sequence). Trimming at V came to 6 bases and at J to 3 bases, leaving 9 bases not matched to a gene. The CDR3 totals 16 residues. The CDR3 coding sequence is TGTGCCAGTAGGATAACTGGACAGGGGCTCAATCAGCCCCAGCATTTT. Translation: CASRITGQGLNQPQHF.

This chain connects TRBV2 to TRBJ2-4, with TRBD1 identical over 9 bases. V lost 6 bases, J lost 8 bases, and 8 bases stayed unmatched. This CDR3 has 14 residues. Germline values: CDR1 SNHLY, CDR2 FYNNEI. The CDR3 coding sequence is TGTGCCAGCAGCGCCGGACAGGGGCTGGACATTCAGTACTTC. Amino acid sequence: CASSAGQGLDIQYF.

This clone was observed once. The genes are TRBV10-1 and TRBJ2-3, with D unresolved. The germline V gene encodes CDR1 WNHNN and CDR2 SYGVQD (reference sequence). The V gene lost 3 bases and the J gene lost 10 bases, with 17 bases spanning the gap. The CDR3 runs to 14 residues. CDR3 sequence: CASSELMGSQAQYF. The DNA for the CDR3 is TGCGCCAGCAGTGAATTAATGGGCAGCCAAGCGCAGTATTTT.

Notes on this clone: At one end the junction does not follow the germline gene, possibly because of a read error. The genes are TRBV7-9 and TRBJ2-5, with 8 nucleotides matching TRBD2. The CDR3 totals 16 residues. CDR1 is SEHNR and CDR2 is FQNEAQ in the germline V gene (reference sequence). For the CDR3, the DNA is TGTTCCAGCAGCTCCCCCGGCACTAGCGGCAAAGAGACCCAGTACTTC. Translation gives CSSSSPGTSGKETQYF.

The gene calls are TRBV19 and TRBJ1-1, with D maybe TRBD1 (6 bases). Germline V lookup: CDR1 LNHDA, CDR2 SQIVND (reference sequence). This CDR3 region has 16 residues. V lost 3 bases and J 0 bases, leaving 14 bases between the germline ends. The CDR3 here is CASSIKAGELNTEAFF. The CDR3 DNA reads as TGTGCCAGTAGTATCAAGGCAGGGGAGCTGAACACTGAAGCTTTCTTT.